A single count supports the clone carrying this TCR beta chain. The antigen remains undetermined. TCRdb keeps only in-frame clones here, not all; method: immunoSEQ multiplex PCR. The data show some 120,000 clones, approximately 89% seen once. The CDR3 consists of 16 residues. With 1 base removed from V and 2 bases from J, the gap between germline ends came to 12 bases. Germline CDR1 is SGHTA and CDR2 is FQGNSA. This record belongs to a study of cytomegalovirus exposure and HLA in healthy donors. Study-level background: The same platform was used for the 100 to 150 validation repertoires and the approximately 670 first-cohort repertoires, a later analysis reported. Study outcomes and limitations: Within the 120 or so validation repertoires, first-cohort TCR clusters tended to co-occur, according to a later analysis. There were fewer than 200 TCR beta chains listed as cytomegalovirus-associated.

The donors were part of the approximately 120-subject validation cohort, which stood apart from the roughly 730-subject first cohort. The gene calls are TRBV7-2 and TRBJ2-1, with D perhaps TRBD2 (6 bases). This TCR derives from a young woman in good health and CMV-seronegative. The sample was PBMCs. In nucleotides, the CDR3 is TGTGCCAGCAGCTTAGGGAGGGTTGTGACCTACAATGAGCAGTTCTTC. Translating gives CASSLGRVVTYNEQFF. The full variable domain, rest sourced from reference TRBV7-2 and TRBJ2-1, is GAGVSQSPSNKVTEKGKDVELRCDPISGHTALYWYRQSLGQGLEFLIYFQGNSAPDKSGLPSDRFSAERTGGSVSTLTIQRTQQEDSAVYLCASSLGRVVTYNEQFFGPGTRLTVL.